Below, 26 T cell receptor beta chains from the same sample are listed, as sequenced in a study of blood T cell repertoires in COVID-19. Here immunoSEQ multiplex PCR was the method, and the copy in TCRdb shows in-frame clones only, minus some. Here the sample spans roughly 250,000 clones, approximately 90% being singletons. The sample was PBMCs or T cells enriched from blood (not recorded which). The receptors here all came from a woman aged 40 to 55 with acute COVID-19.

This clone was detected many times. The CDR3 sequence is CASSYTSGRADTQYF. DNA for the CDR3: TGTGCCAGCAGCTACACTAGCGGGAGGGCAGATACGCAGTATTTT. The chain employs TRBV11-1 and TRBJ2-3; 13 nucleotides match TRBD2. The V and J ends lost 4 bases and 4 bases, in that order; junction bases with no gene match: 2. Germline V gives CDR1 SGHAT, CDR2 FQDESV (reference sequence). The CDR3 contains 15 residues.

For the CDR3, the DNA is TGTGCCAGCAGCCAAAGCTCCCCTCTCGCGGAGCAGTACTTC. Translated: CASSQSSPLAEQYF. V gene TRBV3-1 (or the pseudogene TRBV3-2) combines with J gene TRBJ2-7; no definite D call. This CDR3 is 14 amino acids long. The germline V and J ends were trimmed by 2 bases and 7 bases, with 15 bases remaining between them. The germline gives CDR1 LGHDT, CDR2 YNNKEL (reference sequence).

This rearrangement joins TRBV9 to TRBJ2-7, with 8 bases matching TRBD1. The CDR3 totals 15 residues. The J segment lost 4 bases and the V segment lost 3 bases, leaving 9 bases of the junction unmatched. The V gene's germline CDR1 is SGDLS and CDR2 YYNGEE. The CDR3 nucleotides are TGTGCCAGCAGCGCCGGATACAGGGGGAGGTACGAGCAGTACTTC. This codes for CASSAGYRGRYEQYF. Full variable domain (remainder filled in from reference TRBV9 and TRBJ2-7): DSGVTQTPKHLITATGQRVTLRCSPRSGDLSVYWYQQSLDQGLQFLIQYYNGEERAKGNILERFSAQQFPDLHSELNLSSLELGDSALYFCASSAGYRGRYEQYFGPGTRLTVT.

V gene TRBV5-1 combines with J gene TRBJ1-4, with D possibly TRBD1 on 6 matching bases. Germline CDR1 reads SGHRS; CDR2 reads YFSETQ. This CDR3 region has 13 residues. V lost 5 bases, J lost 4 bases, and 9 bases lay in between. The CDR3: CASSQGLNEKLFF. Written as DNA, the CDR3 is TGCGCCAGCAGTCAGGGGCTTAATGAAAAACTGTTTTTT.

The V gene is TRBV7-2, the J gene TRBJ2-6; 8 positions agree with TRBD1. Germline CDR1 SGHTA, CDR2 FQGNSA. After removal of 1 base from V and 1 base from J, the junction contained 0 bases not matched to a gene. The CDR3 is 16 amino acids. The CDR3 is CASSLDRGSGANVLTF. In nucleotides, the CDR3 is TGTGCCAGCAGCTTAGACAGGGGGTCTGGGGCCAACGTCCTGACTTTC. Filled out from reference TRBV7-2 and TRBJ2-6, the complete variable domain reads GAGVSQSPSNKVTEKGKDVELRCDPISGHTALYWYRQSLGQGLEFLIYFQGNSAPDKSGLPSDRFSAERTGGSVSTLTIQRTQQEDSAVYLCASSLDRGSGANVLTFGAGSRLTVL.

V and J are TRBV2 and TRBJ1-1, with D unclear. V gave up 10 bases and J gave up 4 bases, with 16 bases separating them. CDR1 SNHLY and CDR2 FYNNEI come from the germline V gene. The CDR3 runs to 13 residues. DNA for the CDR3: TGTGCCACGGAGGAGTTACGGCGCACTGAAGCTTTCTTT. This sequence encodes CATEELRRTEAFF. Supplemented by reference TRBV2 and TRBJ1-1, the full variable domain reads EPEVTQTPSHQVTQMGQEVILRCVPISNHLYFYWYRQILGQKVEFLVSFYNNEISEKSEIFDDQFSVERPDGSNFTLKIRSTKLEDSAMYFCATEELRRTEAFFGQGTRLTVV.

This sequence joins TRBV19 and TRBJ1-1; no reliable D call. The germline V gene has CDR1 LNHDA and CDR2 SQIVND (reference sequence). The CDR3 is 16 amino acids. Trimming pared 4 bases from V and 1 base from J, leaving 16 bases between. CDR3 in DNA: TGTGCCAGTAGTACCAGAGGGCAGACTCCGAACACTGAAGCTTTCTTT. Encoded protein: CASSTRGQTPNTEAFF.

The CDR3 here is CATLPAGIYGYTF. Written as DNA, the CDR3 is TGTGCCACCCTTCCCGCGGGAATCTATGGCTACACCTTC. V gene TRBV6-5 combines with J gene TRBJ1-2, with D hard to call. From germline, CDR1 is MNHEY and CDR2 SVGAGI. V was cut by 10 bases and J by 4 bases, with 16 bases left in between. This CDR3 comprises 13 residues.

CDR3 loop: CASSLGEAYEQYF. The CDR3 region has the DNA TGTGCCAGCAGCTTAGGAGAGGCCTACGAGCAGTACTTC. V gene TRBV7-9 combines with J gene TRBJ2-7; D remains unclear. The V and J ends lost 1 base and 2 bases respectively, with 6 bases between them. The CDR3 runs 13 residues. CDR1 and CDR2 (germline): SEHNR, FQNEAQ (reference sequence).

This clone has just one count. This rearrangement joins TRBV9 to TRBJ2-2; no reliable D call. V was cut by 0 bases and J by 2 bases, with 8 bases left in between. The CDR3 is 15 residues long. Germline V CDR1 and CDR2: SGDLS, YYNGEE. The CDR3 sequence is CASSVDPINTGELFF. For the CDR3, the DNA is TGTGCCAGCAGCGTAGACCCTATTAACACCGGGGAGCTGTTTTTT.

The CDR3 loop is CASSPGMDYPSSYGYTF. Here the CDR3 DNA reads TGTGCCAGCTCACCCGGGATGGACTACCCTTCCTCGTATGGCTACACCTTC. V and J are TRBV18 and TRBJ1-2; D unresolved. V dropped 3 bases and J dropped 5 bases, with 22 bases sitting between them. Germline CDR1 and CDR2: KGHSH and LQKENI. The CDR3 loop spans 17 amino acids.

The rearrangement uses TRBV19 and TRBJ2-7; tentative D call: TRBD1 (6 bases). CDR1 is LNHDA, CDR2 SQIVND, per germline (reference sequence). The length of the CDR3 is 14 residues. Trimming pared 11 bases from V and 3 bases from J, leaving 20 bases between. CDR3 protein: CAPKGQRTDYEQYF. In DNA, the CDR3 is TGTGCCCCCAAAGGACAGCGAACCGACTACGAGCAGTACTTC.

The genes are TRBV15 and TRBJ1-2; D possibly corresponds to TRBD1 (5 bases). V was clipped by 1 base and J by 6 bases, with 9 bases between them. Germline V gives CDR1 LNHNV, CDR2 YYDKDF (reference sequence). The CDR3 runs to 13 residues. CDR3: CATSRGGGDGYTF. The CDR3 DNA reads TGTGCCACCAGCAGAGGGGGAGGGGATGGCTACACCTTC.

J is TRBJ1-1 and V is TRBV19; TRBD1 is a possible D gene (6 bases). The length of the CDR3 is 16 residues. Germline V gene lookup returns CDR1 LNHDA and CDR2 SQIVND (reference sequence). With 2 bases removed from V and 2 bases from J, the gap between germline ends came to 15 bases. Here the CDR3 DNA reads TGTGCCAGTAGTATATACCAGGGGCCGAAAAACACTGAAGCTTTCTTT. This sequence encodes CASSIYQGPKNTEAFF.

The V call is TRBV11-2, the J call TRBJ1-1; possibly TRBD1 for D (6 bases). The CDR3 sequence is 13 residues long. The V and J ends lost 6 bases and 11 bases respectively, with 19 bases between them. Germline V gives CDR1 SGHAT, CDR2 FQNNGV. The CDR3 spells CASRNLRGHDAFF. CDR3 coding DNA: TGTGCCAGCAGGAATCTCAGGGGTCATGATGCTTTCTTT.

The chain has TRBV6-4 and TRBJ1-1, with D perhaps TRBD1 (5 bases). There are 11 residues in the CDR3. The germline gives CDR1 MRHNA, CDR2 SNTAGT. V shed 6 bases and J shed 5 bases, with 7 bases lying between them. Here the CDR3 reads CASRRGTEAFF. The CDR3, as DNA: TGTGCCAGCAGAAGGGGTACTGAAGCTTTCTTT.

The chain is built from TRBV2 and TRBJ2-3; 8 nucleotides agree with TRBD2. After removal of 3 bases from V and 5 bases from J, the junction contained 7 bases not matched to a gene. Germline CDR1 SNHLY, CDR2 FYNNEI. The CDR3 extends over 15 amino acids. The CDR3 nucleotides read TGTGCCAGCAGTGACGGACGGGGGGGCAGAGATACGCAGTATTTT. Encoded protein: CASSDGRGGRDTQYF.

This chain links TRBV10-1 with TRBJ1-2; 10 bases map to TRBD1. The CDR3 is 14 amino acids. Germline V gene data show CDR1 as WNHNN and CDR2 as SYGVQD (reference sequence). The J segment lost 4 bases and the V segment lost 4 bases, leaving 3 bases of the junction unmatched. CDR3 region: CASSGGDRGYGYTF. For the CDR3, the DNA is TGCGCCAGCAGTGGGGGGGACAGGGGCTATGGCTACACCTTC.

CDR3: CASSFVRDRYGYTF. Written as DNA, the CDR3 is TGTGCCAGCAGCTTCGTCCGGGACAGATATGGCTACACCTTC. V usage is TRBV7-2 and J usage is TRBJ1-2; 7 nucleotides line up with TRBD1. Unmatched junction bases numbered 6, after V lost 3 bases and J lost 5 bases. Germline values: CDR1 SGHTA, CDR2 FQGNSA. The CDR3 runs 14 residues. The full variable domain, in which reference TRBV7-2 and TRBJ1-2 provide the parts outside the CDR3, is GAGVSQSPSNKVTEKGKDVELRCDPISGHTALYWYRQSLGQGLEFLIYFQGNSAPDKSGLPSDRFSAERTGGSVSTLTIQRTQQEDSAVYLCASSFVRDRYGYTFGSGTRLTVV.

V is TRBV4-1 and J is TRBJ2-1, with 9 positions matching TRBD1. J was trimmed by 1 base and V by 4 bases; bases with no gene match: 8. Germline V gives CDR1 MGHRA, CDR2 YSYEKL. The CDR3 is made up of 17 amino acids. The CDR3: CASSRAVGTGSYNEQFF. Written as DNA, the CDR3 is TGCGCCAGCAGCCGCGCGGTCGGGACAGGGTCCTACAATGAGCAGTTCTTC.

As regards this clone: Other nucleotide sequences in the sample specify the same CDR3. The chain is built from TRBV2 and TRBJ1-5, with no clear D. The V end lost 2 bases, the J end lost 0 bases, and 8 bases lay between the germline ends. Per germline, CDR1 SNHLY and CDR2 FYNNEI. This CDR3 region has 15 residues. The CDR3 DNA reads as TGTGCCAGCAGTGAACGGGGAAATAGCAATCAGCCCCAGCATTTT. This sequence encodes CASSERGNSNQPQHF.

CDR3 in amino acids: CASSFLGRRYNEQFF. CDR3 DNA: TGTGCCAGCAGTTTTCTGGGGAGGAGGTACAATGAGCAGTTCTTC. The rearrangement links TRBV28 to TRBJ2-1; a possible D gene is TRBD2 (6 bases). The V end lost 3 bases, the J end lost 4 bases, and 13 bases lay between the germline ends. Germline CDR1 MDHEN, CDR2 SYDVKM. The length of the CDR3 is 15 residues.

CDR3 sequence (DNA): TGTGCCAGCAGTGGCGCCGGGACAGGGGTTTTCTATGGCTACACCTTC. Its protein is CASSGAGTGVFYGYTF. The rearrangement joins TRBV28 to TRBJ1-2; 10 bases fit TRBD1. The V gene's germline CDR1 is MDHEN and CDR2 SYDVKM. The CDR3 is 16 residues long. V lost 5 bases to trimming and J lost 4 bases; unmatched junction nucleotides: 10.

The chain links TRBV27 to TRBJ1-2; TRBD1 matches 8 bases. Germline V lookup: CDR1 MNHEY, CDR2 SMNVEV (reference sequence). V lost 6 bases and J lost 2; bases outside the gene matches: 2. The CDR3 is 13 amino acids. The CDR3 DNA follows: TGTGCCAGCAGCAGGACAGGGAACTATGGCTACACCTTC. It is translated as CASSRTGNYGYTF.

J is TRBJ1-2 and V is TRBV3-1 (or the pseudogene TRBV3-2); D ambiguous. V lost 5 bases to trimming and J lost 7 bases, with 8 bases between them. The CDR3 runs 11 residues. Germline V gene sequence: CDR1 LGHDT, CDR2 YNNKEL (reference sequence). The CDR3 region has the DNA TGTGCCAGCAGCGCATCCGGTGGCTACACCTTC. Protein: CASSASGGYTF.

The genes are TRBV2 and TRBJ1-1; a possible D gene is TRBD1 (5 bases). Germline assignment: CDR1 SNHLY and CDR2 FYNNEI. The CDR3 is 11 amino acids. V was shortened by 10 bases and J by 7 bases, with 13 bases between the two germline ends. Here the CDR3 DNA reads TGTGCCATCTTATGGAGGGGTGAAGCTTTCTTT. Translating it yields CAILWRGEAFF. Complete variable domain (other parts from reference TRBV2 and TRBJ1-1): EPEVTQTPSHQVTQMGQEVILRCVPISNHLYFYWYRQILGQKVEFLVSFYNNEISEKSEIFDDQFSVERPDGSNFTLKIRSTKLEDSAMYFCAILWRGEAFFGQGTRLTVV.